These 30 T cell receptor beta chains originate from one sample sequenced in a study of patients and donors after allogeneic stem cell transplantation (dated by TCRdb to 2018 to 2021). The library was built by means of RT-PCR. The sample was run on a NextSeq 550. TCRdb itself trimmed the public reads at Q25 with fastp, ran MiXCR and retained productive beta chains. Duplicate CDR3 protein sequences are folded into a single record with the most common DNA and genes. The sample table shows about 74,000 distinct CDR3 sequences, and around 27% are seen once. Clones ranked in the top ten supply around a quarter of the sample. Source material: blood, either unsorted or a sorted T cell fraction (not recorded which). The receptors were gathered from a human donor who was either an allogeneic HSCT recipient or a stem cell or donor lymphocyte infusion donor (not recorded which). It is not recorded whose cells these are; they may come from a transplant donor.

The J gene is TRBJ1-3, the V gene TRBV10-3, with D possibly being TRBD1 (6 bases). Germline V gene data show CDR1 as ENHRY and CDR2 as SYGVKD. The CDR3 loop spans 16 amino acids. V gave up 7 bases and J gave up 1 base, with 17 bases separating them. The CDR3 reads CAINAMDSSSGNTIYF. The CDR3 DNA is TGTGCCATCAACGCCATGGACAGTTCTTCTGGAAACACCATATATTTT.

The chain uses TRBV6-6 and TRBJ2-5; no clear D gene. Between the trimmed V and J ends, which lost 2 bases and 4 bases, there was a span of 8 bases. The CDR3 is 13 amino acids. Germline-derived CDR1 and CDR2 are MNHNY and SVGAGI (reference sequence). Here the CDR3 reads CASSYRVSETQYF. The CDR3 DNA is TGTGCCAGCAGTTACCGGGTGTCAGAGACCCAGTACTTC.

CDR3 loop: CASSLQGQETQYF. CDR3 sequence (DNA): TGTGCCAGCAGTTTACAGGGTCAAGAGACCCAGTACTTC. V usage is TRBV12-3 or TRBV12-4 and J usage is TRBJ2-5; weak D call: TRBD1 (5 bases). CDR3 length: 13 residues. V gave up 2 bases and J gave up 2 bases, with 6 bases separating them.

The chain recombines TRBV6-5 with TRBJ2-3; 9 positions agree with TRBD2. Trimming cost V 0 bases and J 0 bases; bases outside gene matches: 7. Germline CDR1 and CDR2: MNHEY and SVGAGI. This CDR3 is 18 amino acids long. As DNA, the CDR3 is TGTGCCAGCAGTTACTCCGGCGAGCGGGGGGATAGCACAGATACGCAGTATTTT. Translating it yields CASSYSGERGDSTDTQYF.

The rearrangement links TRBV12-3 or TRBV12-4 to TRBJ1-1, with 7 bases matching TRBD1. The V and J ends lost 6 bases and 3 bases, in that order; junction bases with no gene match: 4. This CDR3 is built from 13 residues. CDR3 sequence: CASSPTGYTEAFF. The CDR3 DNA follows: TGTGCCAGCAGCCCGACAGGGTACACTGAAGCTTTCTTT.

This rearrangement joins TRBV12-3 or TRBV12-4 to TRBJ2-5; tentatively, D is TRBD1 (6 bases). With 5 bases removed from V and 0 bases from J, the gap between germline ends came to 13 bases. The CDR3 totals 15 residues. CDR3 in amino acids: CASSVYRDHQETQYF. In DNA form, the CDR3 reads TGTGCCAGCAGTGTATACAGGGATCACCAAGAGACCCAGTACTTC.

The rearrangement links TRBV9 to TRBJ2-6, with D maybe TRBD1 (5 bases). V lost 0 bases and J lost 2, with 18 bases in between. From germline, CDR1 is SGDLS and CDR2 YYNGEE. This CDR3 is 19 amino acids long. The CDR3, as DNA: TGTGCCAGCAGCGTAGCTAGGGGTGCAGACAGCCCTGGGGCCAACGTCCTGACTTTC. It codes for CASSVARGADSPGANVLTF.

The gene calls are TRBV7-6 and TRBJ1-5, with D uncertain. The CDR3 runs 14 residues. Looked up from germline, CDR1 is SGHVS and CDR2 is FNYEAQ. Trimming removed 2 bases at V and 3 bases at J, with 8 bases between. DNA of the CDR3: TGTGCCAGCAGCTTAAACCGGGACAATCAGCCCCAGCATTTT. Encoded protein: CASSLNRDNQPQHF.

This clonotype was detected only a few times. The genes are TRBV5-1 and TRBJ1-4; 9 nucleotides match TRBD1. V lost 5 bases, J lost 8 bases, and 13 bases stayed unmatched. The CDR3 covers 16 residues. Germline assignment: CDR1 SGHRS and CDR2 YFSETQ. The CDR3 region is CASSSTRQGEKEKLFF. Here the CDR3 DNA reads TGCGCCAGCAGTTCAACCCGACAGGGGGAGAAAGAAAAACTGTTTTTT.

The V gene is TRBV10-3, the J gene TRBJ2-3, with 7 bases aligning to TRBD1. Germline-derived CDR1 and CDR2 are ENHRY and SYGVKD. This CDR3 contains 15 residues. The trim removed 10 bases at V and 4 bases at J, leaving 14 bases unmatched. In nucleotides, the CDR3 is TGTGCCACAGGGGGTCAAAACGGGTCCCCAGATACGCAGTATTTT. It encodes CATGGQNGSPDTQYF.

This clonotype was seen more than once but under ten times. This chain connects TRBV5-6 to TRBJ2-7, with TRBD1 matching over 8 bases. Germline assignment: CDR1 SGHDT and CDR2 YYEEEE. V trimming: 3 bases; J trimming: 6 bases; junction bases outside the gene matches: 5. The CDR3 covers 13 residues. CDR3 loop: CASSSGQAGEQYF. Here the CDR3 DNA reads TGTGCCAGCAGCTCGGGACAGGCCGGCGAGCAGTACTTC.

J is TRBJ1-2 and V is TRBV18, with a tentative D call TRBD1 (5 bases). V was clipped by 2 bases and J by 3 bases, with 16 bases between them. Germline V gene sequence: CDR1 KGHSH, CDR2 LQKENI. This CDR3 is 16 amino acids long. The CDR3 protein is CASSPERGRAYYGYTF. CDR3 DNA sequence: TGTGCCAGCTCACCAGAGAGAGGCAGGGCCTACTATGGCTACACCTTC.

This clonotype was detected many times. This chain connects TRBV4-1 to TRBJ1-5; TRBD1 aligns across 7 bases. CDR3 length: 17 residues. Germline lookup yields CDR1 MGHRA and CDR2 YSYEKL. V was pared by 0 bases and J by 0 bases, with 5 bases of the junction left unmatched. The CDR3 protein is CASSQDQGGYSNQPQHF. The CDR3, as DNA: TGCGCCAGCAGCCAAGATCAGGGGGGCTATAGCAATCAGCCCCAGCATTTT.

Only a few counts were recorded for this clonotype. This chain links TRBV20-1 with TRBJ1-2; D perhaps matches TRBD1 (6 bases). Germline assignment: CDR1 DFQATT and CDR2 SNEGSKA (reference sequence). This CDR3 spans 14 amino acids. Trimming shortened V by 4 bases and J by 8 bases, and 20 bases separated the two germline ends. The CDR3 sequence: CSAIKTGPTGGYTF. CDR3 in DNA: TGCAGTGCTATCAAGACAGGCCCTACGGGAGGCTACACCTTC.

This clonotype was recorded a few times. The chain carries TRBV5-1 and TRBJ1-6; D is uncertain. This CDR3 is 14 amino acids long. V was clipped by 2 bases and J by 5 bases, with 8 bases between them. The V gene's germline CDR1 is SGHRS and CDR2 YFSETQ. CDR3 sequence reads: CASSFYSDNSPLHF. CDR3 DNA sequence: TGCGCCAGCAGCTTCTACAGCGATAATTCACCCCTCCACTTT.

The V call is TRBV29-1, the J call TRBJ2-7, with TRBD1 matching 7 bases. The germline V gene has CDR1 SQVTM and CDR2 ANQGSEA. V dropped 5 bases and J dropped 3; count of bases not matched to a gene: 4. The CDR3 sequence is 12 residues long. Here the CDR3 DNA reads TGCAGCGTTTCAGACAGGGACTACGAGCAGTACTTC. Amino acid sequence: CSVSDRDYEQYF.

CDR3 bases: TGCGCCAGCAGCTTTTCGATAGAGGGGCCTATCTATGGCTACACCTTC. Amino acid sequence: CASSFSIEGPIYGYTF. The genes are TRBV5-1 and TRBJ1-2; D might be TRBD1 (5 bases). The CDR3 length is 16 residues. The V gene lost 2 bases and the J gene lost 4 bases, with 18 bases spanning the gap. CDR1 is SGHRS and CDR2 is YFSETQ in the germline V gene.

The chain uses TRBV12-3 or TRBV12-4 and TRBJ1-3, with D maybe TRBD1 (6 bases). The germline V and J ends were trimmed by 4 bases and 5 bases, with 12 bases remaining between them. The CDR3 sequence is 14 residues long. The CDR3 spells CASSSRGYRNTIYF. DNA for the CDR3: TGTGCCAGCAGTTCCAGGGGATATAGAAACACCATATATTTT.

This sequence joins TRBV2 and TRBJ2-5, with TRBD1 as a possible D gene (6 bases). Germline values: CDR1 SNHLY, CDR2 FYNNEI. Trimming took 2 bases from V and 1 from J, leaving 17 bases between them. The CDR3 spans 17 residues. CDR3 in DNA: TGTGCCAGCAGTGAATCCAAGCCCCGGACAGCCCAAGAGACCCAGTACTTC. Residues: CASSESKPRTAQETQYF.

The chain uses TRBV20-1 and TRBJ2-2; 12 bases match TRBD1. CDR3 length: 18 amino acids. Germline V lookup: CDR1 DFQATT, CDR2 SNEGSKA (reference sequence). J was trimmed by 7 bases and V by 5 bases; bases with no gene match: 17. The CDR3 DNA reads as TGCAGTGCTCTCGATCTAGCGGGACAGGGGGCTAATAACGGGGAGCTGTTTTTT. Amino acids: CSALDLAGQGANNGELFF.

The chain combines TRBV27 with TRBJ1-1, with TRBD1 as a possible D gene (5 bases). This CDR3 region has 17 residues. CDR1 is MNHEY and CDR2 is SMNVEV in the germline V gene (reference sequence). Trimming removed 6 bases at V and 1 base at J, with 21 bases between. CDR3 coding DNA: TGTGCCAGCAGGGGCCGGGCGGGGGACCCATCGAACACTGAAGCTTTCTTT. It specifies CASRGRAGDPSNTEAFF.

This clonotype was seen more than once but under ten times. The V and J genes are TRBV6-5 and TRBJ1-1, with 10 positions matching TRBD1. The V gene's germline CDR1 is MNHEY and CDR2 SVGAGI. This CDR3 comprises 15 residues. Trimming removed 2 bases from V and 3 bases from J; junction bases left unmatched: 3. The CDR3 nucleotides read TGTGCCAGCAGTTACGGCGGGACAGGGGACACTGAAGCTTTCTTT. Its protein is CASSYGGTGDTEAFF.

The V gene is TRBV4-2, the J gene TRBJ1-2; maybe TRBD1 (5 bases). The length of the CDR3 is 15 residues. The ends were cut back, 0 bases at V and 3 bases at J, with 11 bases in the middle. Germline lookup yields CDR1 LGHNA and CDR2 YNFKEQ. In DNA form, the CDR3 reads TGTGCCAGCAGCCAAGAAAAGGGGCTGCACTATGGCTACACCTTC. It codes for CASSQEKGLHYGYTF.

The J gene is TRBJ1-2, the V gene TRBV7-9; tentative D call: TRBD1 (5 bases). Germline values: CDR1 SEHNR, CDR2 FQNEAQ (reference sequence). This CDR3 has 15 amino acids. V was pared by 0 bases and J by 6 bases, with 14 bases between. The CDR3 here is CASSLAGTELDGYTF. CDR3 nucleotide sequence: TGTGCCAGCAGCTTAGCCGGGACCGAACTGGATGGCTACACCTTC.

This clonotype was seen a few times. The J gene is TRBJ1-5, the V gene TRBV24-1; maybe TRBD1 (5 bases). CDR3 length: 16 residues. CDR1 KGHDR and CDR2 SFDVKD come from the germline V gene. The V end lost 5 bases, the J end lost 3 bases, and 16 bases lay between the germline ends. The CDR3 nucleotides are TGTGCCACCAGTGGGGGCCGGGGCCCGCTCAATCAGCCCCAGCATTTT. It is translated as CATSGGRGPLNQPQHF.

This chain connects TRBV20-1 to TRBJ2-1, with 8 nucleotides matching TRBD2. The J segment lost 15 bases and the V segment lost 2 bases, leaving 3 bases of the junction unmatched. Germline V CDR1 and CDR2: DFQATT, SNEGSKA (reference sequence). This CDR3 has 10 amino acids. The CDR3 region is CSARRTSSFF. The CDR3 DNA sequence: TGCAGTGCTAGAAGGACTAGCTCGTTCTTC.

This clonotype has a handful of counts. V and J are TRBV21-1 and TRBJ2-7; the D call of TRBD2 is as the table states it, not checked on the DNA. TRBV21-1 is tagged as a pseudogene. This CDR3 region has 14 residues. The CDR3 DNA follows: TGTGCCAGCAGCACTAAGCGGGCCTCCTACGAGCAGTACTTC. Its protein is CASSTKRASYEQYF.

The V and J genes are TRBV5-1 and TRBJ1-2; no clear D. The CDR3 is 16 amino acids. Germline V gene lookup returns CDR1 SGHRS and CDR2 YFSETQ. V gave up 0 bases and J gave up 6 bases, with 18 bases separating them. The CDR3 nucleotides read TGCGCCAGCAGCTTGGTGGATCCCGCTTCTATTCATGGCTACACCTTC. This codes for CASSLVDPASIHGYTF. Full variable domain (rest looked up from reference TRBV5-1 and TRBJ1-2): KAGVTQTPRYLIKTRGQQVTLSCSPISGHRSVSWYQQTPGQGLQFLFEYFSETQRNKGNFPGRFSGRQFSNSRSEMNVSTLELGDSALYLCASSLVDPASIHGYTFGSGTRLTVV.

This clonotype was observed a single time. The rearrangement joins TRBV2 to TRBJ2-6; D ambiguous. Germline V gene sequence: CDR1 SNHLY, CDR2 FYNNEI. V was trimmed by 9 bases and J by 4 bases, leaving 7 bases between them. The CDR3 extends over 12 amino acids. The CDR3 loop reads CASEYGANVLTF. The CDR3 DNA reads TGTGCCAGTGAATACGGGGCCAACGTCCTGACTTTC.

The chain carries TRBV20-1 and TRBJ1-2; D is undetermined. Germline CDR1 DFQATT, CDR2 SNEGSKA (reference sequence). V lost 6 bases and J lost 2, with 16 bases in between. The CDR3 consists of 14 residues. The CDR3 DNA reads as TGCAGTGCGCCCGGGCCCTTTGAAAACTATGGCTACACCTTC. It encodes CSAPGPFENYGYTF.